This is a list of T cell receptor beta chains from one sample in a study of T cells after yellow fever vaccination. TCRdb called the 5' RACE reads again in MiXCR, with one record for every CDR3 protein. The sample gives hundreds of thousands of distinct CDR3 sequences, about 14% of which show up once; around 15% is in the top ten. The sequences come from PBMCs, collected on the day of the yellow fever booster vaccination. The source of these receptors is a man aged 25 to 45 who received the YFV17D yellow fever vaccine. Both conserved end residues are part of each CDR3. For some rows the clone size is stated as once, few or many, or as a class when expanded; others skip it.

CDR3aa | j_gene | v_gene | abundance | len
CASKLGGPSTDTQYF | TRBJ2-3 | TRBV2 | - | 15
CATQPPGDIQYF | TRBJ2-4 | TRBV19 | - | 12
CSAEPGGNQPQHF | TRBJ1-5 | TRBV20-1 | - | 13
CASSLGDGWTQYF | TRBJ2-5 | TRBV5-1 | many | 13
CASSLEGRPQHF | TRBJ1-5 | TRBV12-3/TRBV12-4 | few | 12
CASSLAGGASIQYF | TRBJ2-4 | TRBV7-2 | few | 14
CASSRKSGTRTISTDTQYF | TRBJ2-3 | TRBV11-2 | - | 19
CASSPESGRVETQYF | TRBJ2-5 | TRBV19 | - | 15
CASRRGVENEQFF | TRBJ2-1 | TRBV6-2/TRBV6-3 | - | 13
CASSLQTQETQYF | TRBJ2-5 | TRBV7-3 | few | 13
CASSSMGEGTQYF | TRBJ2-5 | TRBV7-2 | few | 13
CASSLWTSGDPDTQYF | TRBJ2-3 | TRBV7-8 | - | 16
CASSPNRGRETQYF | TRBJ2-5 | TRBV6-1 | many | 14
CASSLQTVAPGELFF | TRBJ2-2 | TRBV4-2 | - | 15
CASSQDPKGINYGYTF | TRBJ1-2 | TRBV4-1 | - | 16
CASSPSGRGGETQYF | TRBJ2-5 | TRBV7-2 | few | 15
CASSYSWGQPQHF | TRBJ1-5 | TRBV6-5 | many | 13
CASSPRLAGASTDTQYF | TRBJ2-3 | TRBV4-3 | - | 17
CASSLMEGLDTQYF | TRBJ2-3 | TRBV5-6 | few | 14
CAISERAARDTQYF | TRBJ2-3 | TRBV2 | once | 14
CSAPQGASGRAVQYF | TRBJ2-7 | TRBV20-1 | few | 15
CSAYRVNTEAFF | TRBJ1-1 | TRBV29-1 | many | 12
CASTPPGATRSEQYF | TRBJ2-7 | TRBV6-1 | few | 15
CAITAGQGRNEQFF | TRBJ2-1 | TRBV10-3 | - | 14
CASSLGTGVDEQYF | TRBJ2-7 | TRBV12-3/TRBV12-4 | many | 14
CASSLWGTSGAKNIQYF | TRBJ2-4 | TRBV28 | - | 17
CASSLNLKPMGDEQFF | TRBJ2-1 | TRBV11-2 | - | 16
CASSVPNEKLFF | TRBJ1-4 | TRBV5-6 | few | 12
CASSLGPTANTGELFF | TRBJ2-2 | TRBV5-1 | - | 16
CASSIEAQGEQYF | TRBJ2-7 | TRBV19 | few | 13
CASNLAGGNTDTQYF | TRBJ2-3 | TRBV7-9 | - | 15
CAISGQGTYEQYF | TRBJ2-7 | TRBV10-3 | - | 13
CATSDLLGESTEAFF | TRBJ1-1 | TRBV24-1 | few | 15
CASSLDSGVGYEQYF | TRBJ2-7 | TRBV12-3/TRBV12-4 | few | 15
CASSRGANYGYTF | TRBJ1-2 | TRBV6-5 | - | 13
CSVTGLRTGELFF | TRBJ2-2 | TRBV29-1 | many | 13
CAIGGDLSPGELFF | TRBJ2-2 | TRBV10-3 | few | 14
CASSRQSGPTTDTQYF | TRBJ2-3 | TRBV7-8 | - | 16
CASSLGLGERGSYNEQFF | TRBJ2-1 | TRBV7-8 | few | 18
CASSPFGGSRGSGELFF | TRBJ2-2 | TRBV7-2 | once | 17
CASSQTGGSSNEQFF | TRBJ2-1 | TRBV4-1 | many | 15
CASRSHRGTYEQYF | TRBJ2-7 | TRBV7-2 | - | 14
CASRQGGGLNYGYTF | TRBJ1-2 | TRBV28 | few | 15
CASRDRDRGFEQYF | TRBJ2-7 | TRBV5-1 | few | 14
CASSLGQRGETQYF | TRBJ2-5 | TRBV11-2 | few | 14